The 14 T cell receptor beta chains reported below all come from one sample, sequenced in a study of T cell changes during pregnancy in multiple sclerosis. Assay used: immunoSEQ multiplex PCR; TCRdb lists only in-frame clones, some missing. The data show 45,000 to 55,000 clones, with 92% seen just once and approximately 0.15% held by the top ten. The material sequenced was CD4+ T cells from peripheral blood mononuclear cells, taken after pregnancy. The receptors here all came from a female donor in good health, enrolled as a control in a pregnancy study.

This clone was seen once. The chain is built from TRBV4-1 and TRBJ1-5, with D uncertain. In germline, CDR1 is MGHRA, CDR2 YSYEKL. The CDR3 consists of 16 residues. V gave up 0 bases and J gave up 4 bases, with 13 bases separating them. The CDR3 region has the DNA TGCGCCAGCAGCCAAGAGGTCTCCAGGCCGAATCAGCCCCAGCATTTT. This sequence encodes CASSQEVSRPNQPQHF.

The chain employs TRBV7-9 and TRBJ1-3, with a tentative D call TRBD1 (6 bases). The V end lost 4 bases, the J end lost 0 bases, and 16 bases lay between the germline ends. The germline CDR1 and CDR2 sequences are SEHNR and FQNEAQ (reference sequence). The CDR3 runs 17 residues. The CDR3 nucleotides are TGTGCCAGCAGCTCCGGAACAGGGATCCTCTCTGGAAACACCATATATTTT. Its protein product is CASSSGTGILSGNTIYF.

This clone was observed a single time. The CDR3 reads CAIRLAGGETQYF. CDR3 bases: TGTGCCATCCGACTAGCGGGGGGCGAGACCCAGTACTTC. J is TRBJ2-5 and V is TRBV6-1; 13 bases line up with TRBD2. Per the germline V gene, CDR1 is MNHNS and CDR2 is SASEGT. J lost 5 bases, V lost 10 bases, and 4 bases had no gene match. The CDR3 extends over 13 amino acids.

The V gene is TRBV5-1, the J gene TRBJ2-7; D is perhaps TRBD2 (5 bases). This CDR3 contains 13 residues. The ends were cut back, 3 bases at V and 2 bases at J, with 9 bases in the middle. CDR1 SGHRS and CDR2 YFSETQ come from the germline V gene. The CDR3 DNA reads as TGCGCCAGCAGCTCGGACTCAGCCTACGAGCAGTACTTC. Residues: CASSSDSAYEQYF.

The chain links TRBV4-3 to TRBJ2-7; 8 bases are a match to TRBD1. CDR1 and CDR2 (germline): LGHNA, YSLEER. This CDR3 region has 19 residues. Losses at the gene ends were 0 bases for V and 4 bases for J; bases not matched to a gene: 17. The DNA of the CDR3 is TGCGCCAGCAGCCAAGATCTGGGAAGATATGCAGGGGGCGCTTACGAGCAGTACTTC. Protein product: CASSQDLGRYAGGAYEQYF.

This clone was seen only a few times. The V gene is TRBV5-6, the J gene TRBJ1-4; D is unresolved. Looked up from germline, CDR1 is SGHDT and CDR2 is YYEEEE. Trimming shortened V by 4 bases and J by 3 bases, and 13 bases separated the two germline ends. The CDR3 sequence is 15 residues long. This chain's CDR3 is CASSRSYTPNEKLFF. The CDR3 region has the DNA TGTGCCAGCAGCCGGAGCTACACACCTAATGAAAAACTGTTTTTT.

This clone was seen a single time. This chain uses TRBV7-6 with TRBJ1-1; 8 nucleotides align to TRBD1. Germline V gene data show CDR1 as SGHVS and CDR2 as FNYEAQ. The ends lost 5 bases at V and 4 bases at J; junction bases unmatched: 12. The CDR3 totals 16 residues. CDR3: CASSDRTGPMITEAFF. The DNA for the CDR3 is TGTGCCAGCAGCGATCGGACAGGGCCGATGATCACTGAAGCTTTCTTT.

This clone was recorded a few times. The J gene is TRBJ1-1, the V gene TRBV10-2, with 8 bases that match TRBD1. The CDR3 loop spans 13 amino acids. Trimming at V came to 6 bases and at J to 5 bases, leaving 5 bases not matched to a gene. Germline lookup yields CDR1 WSHSY and CDR2 SAAADI. The CDR3 sequence: CASRETGATEAFF. DNA of the CDR3: TGCGCCAGCAGGGAGACAGGGGCTACTGAAGCTTTCTTT.

The J gene is TRBJ2-7, the V gene TRBV7-8, with 8 bases matching TRBD1. Trimming took 5 bases from V and 2 from J; bases not matched to a gene: 11. The length of the CDR3 is 16 residues. Germline CDR1 and CDR2: SGHVS and FQNEAQ. The CDR3 DNA reads TGTGCCAGCAGCCCTCCGTTACGGACAGGGCCCTACGAGCAGTACTTC. Amino acid sequence: CASSPPLRTGPYEQYF.

This chain uses TRBV19 with TRBJ1-5; possibly TRBD1 for D (6 bases). Germline assignment: CDR1 LNHDA and CDR2 SQIVND (reference sequence). The CDR3 is 16 amino acids. Trimming took 7 bases from V and 0 from J, leaving 16 bases between them. The CDR3 reads CASTRRTANSNQPQHF. The CDR3 DNA reads as TGTGCCAGTACTCGGAGGACAGCTAATAGCAATCAGCCCCAGCATTTT.

The chain links TRBV30 to TRBJ1-4; the match to TRBD1 covers 7 bases. Per the germline V gene, CDR1 is GTSNPN and CDR2 is SVGIG (reference sequence). Trimming cost V 3 bases and J 7 bases; bases outside gene matches: 5. The CDR3 runs 13 residues. This CDR3 is CAWRPSGGEKLFF. The CDR3, as DNA: TGTGCCTGGAGGCCCTCAGGGGGTGAAAAACTGTTTTTT.

V is TRBV27 and J is TRBJ2-7, with a weak D call TRBD1 (6 bases). V was pared by 5 bases and J by 3 bases, with 14 bases between. This CDR3 region has 14 residues. The germline CDR1 and CDR2 sequences are MNHEY and SMNVEV (reference sequence). CDR3 DNA sequence: TGTGCCAGCAGTGCAGGCTGGACAGACTACGAGCAGTACTTC. Its translation is CASSAGWTDYEQYF.

The chain combines TRBV5-4 with TRBJ2-7; possibly TRBD1 for D (7 bases). The V end lost 4 bases, the J end lost 4 bases, and 18 bases lay between the germline ends. This CDR3 spans 15 amino acids. Germline CDR1 and CDR2: SGHNT and YYREEE (reference sequence). This chain's CDR3 is CASSNGWAGGYEQYF. CDR3 bases: TGTGCCAGCAGCAACGGGTGGGCAGGGGGGTACGAGCAGTACTTC.

V is TRBV7-2 and J is TRBJ2-3, with D possibly being TRBD1 (5 bases). This CDR3 is built from 15 residues. CDR1 and CDR2 from the germline V gene are SGHTA and FQGNSA. V gave up 0 bases and J gave up 3 bases, with 10 bases separating them. The CDR3 nucleotides are TGTGCCAGCAGCTTAGCGGGATACAGGACAGATACGCAGTATTTT. Its translation: CASSLAGYRTDTQYF.